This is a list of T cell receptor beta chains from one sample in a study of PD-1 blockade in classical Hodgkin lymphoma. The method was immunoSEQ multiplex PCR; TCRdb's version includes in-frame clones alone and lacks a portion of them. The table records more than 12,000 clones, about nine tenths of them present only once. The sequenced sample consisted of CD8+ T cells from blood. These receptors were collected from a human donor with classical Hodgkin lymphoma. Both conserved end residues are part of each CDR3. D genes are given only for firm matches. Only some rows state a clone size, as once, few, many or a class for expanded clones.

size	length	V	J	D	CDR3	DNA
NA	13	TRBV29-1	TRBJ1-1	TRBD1	CSGRQGAVAEAFF	TGCAGCGGTAGACAGGGGGCTGTGGCTGAAGCTTTCTTT
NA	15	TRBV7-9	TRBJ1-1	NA	CASSNGRWGISEAFF	TGTGCCAGCAGTAACGGGAGGTGGGGGATTTCTGAAGCTTTCTTT
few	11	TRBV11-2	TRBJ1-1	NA	CASSFGIEAFF	TGTGCCAGCAGCTTTGGAATTGAAGCTTTCTTT
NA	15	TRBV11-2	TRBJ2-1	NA	CASSPGWRTYNEQFF	TGTGCCAGCAGCCCCGGGTGGAGGACGTACAATGAGCAGTTCTTC
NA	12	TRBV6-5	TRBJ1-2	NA	CASTPGSHGYTF	TGTGCCAGCACCCCAGGGTCACACGGCTACACCTTC
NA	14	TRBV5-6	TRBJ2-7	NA	CASSLGLISYEQYF	TGTGCCAGCAGCTTGGGGCTAATCTCCTACGAGCAGTACTTC
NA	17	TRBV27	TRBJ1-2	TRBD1	CASSSKGQGAQDYGYTF	TGTGCCAGCAGTTCCAAGGGACAGGGGGCGCAGGACTATGGCTACACCTTC
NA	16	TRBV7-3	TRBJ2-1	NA	CASSPKGGSSYNEQFF	TGTGCCAGCAGCCCGAAAGGGGGAAGCTCCTACAATGAGCAGTTCTTC
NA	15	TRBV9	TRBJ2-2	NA	CASSEGSGPTGELFF	TGTGCCAGCAGCGAGGGTAGCGGACCCACCGGGGAGCTGTTTTTT
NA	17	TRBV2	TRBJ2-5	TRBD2	CASSEKVLAGLEETQYF	TGTGCCAGCAGTGAAAAAGTCCTAGCGGGACTGGAAGAGACCCAGTACTTC
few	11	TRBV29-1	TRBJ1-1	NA	CSVVGNTEAFF	TGCAGCGTTGTCGGGAACACTGAAGCTTTCTTT
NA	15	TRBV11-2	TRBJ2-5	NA	CASSLAFNGLETQYF	TGTGCCAGCAGCTTAGCATTCAACGGGCTAGAGACCCAGTACTTC
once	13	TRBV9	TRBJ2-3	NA	CASSGLSTDTQYF	TGTGCCAGCAGCGGACTGAGCACAGATACGCAGTATTTT
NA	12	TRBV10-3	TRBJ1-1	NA	CATQGSGAEAFF	TGTGCCACACAGGGTTCTGGGGCTGAAGCTTTCTTT
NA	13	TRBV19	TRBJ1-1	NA	CASLRDLNTEAFF	TGTGCCAGCCTCAGGGATTTGAACACTGAAGCTTTCTTT
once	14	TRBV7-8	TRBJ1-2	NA	CASSKGQSNYGYTF	TGTGCCAGCAGCAAAGGACAGTCTAACTATGGCTACACCTTC